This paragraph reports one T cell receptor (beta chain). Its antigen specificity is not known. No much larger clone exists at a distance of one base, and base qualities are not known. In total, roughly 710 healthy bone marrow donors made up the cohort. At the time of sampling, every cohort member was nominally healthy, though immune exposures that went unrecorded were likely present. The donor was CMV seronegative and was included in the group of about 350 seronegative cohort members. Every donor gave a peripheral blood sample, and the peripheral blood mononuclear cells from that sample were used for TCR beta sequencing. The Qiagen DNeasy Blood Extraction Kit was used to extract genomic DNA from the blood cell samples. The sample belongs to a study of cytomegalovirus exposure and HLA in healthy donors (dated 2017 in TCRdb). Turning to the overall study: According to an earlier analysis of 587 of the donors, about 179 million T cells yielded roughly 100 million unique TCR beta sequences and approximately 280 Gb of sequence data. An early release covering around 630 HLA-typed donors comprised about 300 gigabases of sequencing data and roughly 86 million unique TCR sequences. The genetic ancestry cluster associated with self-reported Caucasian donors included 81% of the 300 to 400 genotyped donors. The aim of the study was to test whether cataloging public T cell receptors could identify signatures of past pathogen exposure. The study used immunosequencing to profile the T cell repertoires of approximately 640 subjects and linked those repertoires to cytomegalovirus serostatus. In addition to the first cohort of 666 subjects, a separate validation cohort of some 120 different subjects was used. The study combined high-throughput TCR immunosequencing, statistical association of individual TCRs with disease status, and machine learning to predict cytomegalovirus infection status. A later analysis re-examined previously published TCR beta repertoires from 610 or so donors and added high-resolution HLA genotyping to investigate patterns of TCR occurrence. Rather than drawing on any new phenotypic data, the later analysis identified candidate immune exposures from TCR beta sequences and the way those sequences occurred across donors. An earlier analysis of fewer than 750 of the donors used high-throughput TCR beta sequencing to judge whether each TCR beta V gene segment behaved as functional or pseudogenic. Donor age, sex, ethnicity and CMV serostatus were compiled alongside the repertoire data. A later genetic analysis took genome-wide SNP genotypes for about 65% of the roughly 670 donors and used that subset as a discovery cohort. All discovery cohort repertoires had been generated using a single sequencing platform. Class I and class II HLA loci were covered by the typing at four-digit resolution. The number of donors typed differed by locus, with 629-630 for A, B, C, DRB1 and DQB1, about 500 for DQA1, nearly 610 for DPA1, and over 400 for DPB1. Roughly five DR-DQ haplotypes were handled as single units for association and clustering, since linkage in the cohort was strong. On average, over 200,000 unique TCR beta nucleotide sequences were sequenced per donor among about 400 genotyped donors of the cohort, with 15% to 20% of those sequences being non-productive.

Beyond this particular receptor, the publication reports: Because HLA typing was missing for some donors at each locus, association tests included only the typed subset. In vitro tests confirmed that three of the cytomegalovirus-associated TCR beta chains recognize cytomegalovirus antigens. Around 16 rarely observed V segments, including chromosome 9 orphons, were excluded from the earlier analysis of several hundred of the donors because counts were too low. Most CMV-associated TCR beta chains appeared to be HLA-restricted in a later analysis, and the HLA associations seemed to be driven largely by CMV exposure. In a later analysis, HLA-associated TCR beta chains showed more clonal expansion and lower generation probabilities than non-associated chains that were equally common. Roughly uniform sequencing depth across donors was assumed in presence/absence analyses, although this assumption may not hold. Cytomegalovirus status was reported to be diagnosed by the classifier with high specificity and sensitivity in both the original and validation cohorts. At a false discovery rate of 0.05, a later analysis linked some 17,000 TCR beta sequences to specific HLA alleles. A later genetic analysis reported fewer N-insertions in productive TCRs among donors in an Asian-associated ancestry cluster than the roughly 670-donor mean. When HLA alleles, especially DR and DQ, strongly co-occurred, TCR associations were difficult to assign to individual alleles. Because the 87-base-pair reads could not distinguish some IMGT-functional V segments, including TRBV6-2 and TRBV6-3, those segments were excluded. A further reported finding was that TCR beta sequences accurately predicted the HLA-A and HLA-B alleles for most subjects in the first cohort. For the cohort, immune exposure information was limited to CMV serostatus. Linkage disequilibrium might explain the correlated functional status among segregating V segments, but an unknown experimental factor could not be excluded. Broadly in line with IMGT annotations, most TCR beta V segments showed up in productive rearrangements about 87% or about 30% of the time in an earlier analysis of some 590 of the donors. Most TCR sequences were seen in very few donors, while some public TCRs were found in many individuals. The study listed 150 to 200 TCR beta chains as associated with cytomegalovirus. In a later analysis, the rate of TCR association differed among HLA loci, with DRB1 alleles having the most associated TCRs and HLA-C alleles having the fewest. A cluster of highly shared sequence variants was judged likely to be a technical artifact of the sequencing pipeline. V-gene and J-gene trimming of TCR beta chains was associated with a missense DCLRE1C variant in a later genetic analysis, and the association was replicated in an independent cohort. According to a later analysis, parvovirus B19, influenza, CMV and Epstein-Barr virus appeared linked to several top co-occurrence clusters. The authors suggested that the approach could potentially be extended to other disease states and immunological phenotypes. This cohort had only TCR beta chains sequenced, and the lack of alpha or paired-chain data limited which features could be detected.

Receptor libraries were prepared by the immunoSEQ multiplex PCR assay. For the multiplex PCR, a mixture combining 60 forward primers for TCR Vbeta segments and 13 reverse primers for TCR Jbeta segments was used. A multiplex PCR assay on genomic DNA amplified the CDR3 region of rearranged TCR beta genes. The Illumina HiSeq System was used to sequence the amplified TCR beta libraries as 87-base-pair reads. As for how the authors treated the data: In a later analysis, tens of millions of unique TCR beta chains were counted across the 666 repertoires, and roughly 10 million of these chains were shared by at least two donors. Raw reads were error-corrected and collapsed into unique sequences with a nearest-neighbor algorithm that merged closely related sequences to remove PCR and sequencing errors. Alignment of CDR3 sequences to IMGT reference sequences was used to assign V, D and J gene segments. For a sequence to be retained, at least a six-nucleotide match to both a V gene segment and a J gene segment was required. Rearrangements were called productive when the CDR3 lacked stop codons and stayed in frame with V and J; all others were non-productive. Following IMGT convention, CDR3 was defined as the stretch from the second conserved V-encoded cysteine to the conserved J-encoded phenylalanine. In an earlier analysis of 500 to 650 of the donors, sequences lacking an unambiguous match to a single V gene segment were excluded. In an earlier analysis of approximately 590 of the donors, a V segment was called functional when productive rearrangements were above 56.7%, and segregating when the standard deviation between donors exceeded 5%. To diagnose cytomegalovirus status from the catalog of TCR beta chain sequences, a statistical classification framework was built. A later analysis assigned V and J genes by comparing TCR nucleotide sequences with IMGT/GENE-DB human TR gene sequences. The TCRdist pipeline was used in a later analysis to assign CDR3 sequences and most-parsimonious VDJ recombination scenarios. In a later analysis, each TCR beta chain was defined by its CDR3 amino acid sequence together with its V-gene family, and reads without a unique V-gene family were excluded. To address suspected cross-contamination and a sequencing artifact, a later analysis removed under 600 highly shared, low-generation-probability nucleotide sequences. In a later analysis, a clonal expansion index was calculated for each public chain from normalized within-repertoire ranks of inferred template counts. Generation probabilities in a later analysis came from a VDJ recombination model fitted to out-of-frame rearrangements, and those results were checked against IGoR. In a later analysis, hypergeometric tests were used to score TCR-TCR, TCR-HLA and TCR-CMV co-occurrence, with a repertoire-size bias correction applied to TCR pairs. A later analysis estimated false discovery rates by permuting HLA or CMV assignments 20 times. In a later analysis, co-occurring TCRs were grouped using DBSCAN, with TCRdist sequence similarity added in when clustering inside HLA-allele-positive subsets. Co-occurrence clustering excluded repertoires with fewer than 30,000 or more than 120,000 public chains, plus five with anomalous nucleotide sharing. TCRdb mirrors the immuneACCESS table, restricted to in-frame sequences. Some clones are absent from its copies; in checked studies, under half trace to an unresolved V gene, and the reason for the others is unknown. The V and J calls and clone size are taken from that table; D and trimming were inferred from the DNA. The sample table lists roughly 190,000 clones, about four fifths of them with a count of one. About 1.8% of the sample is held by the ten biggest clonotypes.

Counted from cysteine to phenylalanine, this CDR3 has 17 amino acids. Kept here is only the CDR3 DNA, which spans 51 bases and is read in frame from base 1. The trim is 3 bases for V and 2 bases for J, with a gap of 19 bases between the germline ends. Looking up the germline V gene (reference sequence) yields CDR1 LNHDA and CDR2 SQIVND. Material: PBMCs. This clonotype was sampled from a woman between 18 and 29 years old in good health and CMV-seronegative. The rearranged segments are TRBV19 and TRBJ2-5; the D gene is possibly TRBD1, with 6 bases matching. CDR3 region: CASSISFSVRGQETQYF. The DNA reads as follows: TGTGCCAGTAGTATTTCGTTCTCGGTCAGGGGACAAGAGACCCAGTACTTC.